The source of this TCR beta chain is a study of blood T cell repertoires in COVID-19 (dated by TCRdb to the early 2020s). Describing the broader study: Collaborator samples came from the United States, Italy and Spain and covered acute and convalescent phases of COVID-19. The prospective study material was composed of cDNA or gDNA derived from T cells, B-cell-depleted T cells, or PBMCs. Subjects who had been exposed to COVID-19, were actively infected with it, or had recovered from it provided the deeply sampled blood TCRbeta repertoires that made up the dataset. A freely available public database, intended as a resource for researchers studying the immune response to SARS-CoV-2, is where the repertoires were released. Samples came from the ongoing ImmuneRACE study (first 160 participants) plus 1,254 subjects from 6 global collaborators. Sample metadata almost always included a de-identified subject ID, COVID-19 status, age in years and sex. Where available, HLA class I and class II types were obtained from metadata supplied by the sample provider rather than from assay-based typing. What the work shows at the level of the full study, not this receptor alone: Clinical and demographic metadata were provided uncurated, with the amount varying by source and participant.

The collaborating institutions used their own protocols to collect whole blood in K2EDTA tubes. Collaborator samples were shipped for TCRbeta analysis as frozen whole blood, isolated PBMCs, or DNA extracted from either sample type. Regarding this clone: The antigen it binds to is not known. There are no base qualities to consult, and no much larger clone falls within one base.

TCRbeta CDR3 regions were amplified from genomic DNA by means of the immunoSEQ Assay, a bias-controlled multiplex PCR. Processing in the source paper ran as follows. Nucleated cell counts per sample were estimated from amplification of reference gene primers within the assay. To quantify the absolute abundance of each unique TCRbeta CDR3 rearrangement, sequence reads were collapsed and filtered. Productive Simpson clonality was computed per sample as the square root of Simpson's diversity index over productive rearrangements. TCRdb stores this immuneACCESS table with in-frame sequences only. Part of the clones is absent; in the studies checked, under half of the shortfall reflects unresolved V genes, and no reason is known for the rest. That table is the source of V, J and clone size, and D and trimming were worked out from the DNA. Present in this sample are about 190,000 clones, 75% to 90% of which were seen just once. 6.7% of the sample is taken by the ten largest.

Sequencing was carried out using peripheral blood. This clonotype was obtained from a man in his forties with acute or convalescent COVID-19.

The nucleotides are TGTGCCACCAGCCCCCGGGACAGGAACGACGAGCAGTACTTC. Translated, this is CATSPRDRNDEQYF. The chain joins TRBV15 to TRBJ2-7; TRBD1 matches 8 bases in the middle. Trimming removed 5 bases from V and 5 bases from J; the gene matches leave 8 bases unexplained. The CDR1 and CDR2 encoded by the germline V gene (reference sequence) are LNHNV and YYDKDF. Its CDR3 holds 14 amino acids, cysteine through phenylalanine. Of the read, only the CDR3 DNA is kept; its 42 bases are in frame from base 1. The CDR3 plus the reference TRBV15 and TRBJ2-7 genes for the other parts give the full variable domain: DAMVIQNPRYQVTQFGKPVTLSCSQTLNHNVMYWYQQKSSQAPKLLFHYYDKDFNNEADTPDNFQSRRPNTSFCFLDIRSPGLGDTAMYLCATSPRDRNDEQYFGPGTRLTVT.